This record covers a single TCR beta chain. Germline values: CDR1 SGHAT, CDR2 FQDESV (reference sequence). V dropped 3 bases and J dropped 4 bases, with 19 bases sitting between them. The CDR3 length is 16 residues. Under the authors' procedure: Reference gene primers were amplified, and this amplification served to estimate nucleated cell counts. The method was immunoSEQ multiplex PCR; TCRdb's version includes in-frame clones alone and lacks a portion of them. V and J calls and clone size come straight from that table; D and trimming were deduced from the DNA. The profile shows roughly 310,000 clones, around 89% of them singletons. This record comes from a study of blood T cell repertoires in COVID-19. About the study: There were acute and convalescent COVID-19 samples, and they came from the United States, Italy and Spain. Sources were T cells, B-cell-depleted T cells, or PBMCs; the material itself was cDNA or gDNA.

What was sequenced was peripheral blood. The receptor comes from a woman aged 45-60 years with active or convalescent COVID-19. The chain carries TRBV11-1 and TRBJ2-7, with D possibly TRBD2 on 6 matching bases. The CDR3 bases are TGTGCCAGCAGCTTTGGGGGTCGTCGGGGGATTTACGAGCAGTACTTC. Amino acids: CASSFGGRRGIYEQYF.